The 27 T cell receptor beta chains presented below share a single source sample, sequenced in a study of cytomegalovirus exposure and HLA in healthy donors. Primers included in the PCR were 60 Vbeta and 13 Jbeta primers. Here immunoSEQ multiplex PCR was the method, and the copy in TCRdb shows in-frame clones only, minus some. The table records about 140,000 clones, around two thirds of them present only once. Sequenced: PBMCs. The receptor source for this set is a man younger than 45 in good health and CMV-seropositive.

The CDR3 region is CASRGLAGGAGELFF. The CDR3 DNA follows: TGTGCCAGTAGGGGACTAGCGGGAGGGGCCGGGGAGCTGTTTTTT. The chain employs TRBV19 and TRBJ2-2, with 16 bases that match TRBD2. The germline V gene encodes CDR1 LNHDA and CDR2 SQIVND (reference sequence). CDR3 length: 15 residues. Unmatched junction bases numbered 1, after V lost 6 bases and J lost 6 bases.

This rearrangement joins TRBV11-3 to TRBJ2-7; 8 nucleotides match TRBD2. The CDR3 runs to 15 residues. V shed 5 bases and J 0 bases; nucleotides not matched to a gene: 6. Germline V gene lookup returns CDR1 SGHNT and CDR2 YENEEA. CDR3 region: CASSRPGLDSYEQYF. The CDR3 DNA sequence: TGTGCCAGCAGCCGGCCGGGACTAGACTCCTACGAGCAGTACTTC.

The chain combines TRBV19 with TRBJ2-1; 7 bases align to TRBD2. V lost 8 bases to trimming and J lost 2 bases; unmatched junction nucleotides: 6. Germline V gene sequence: CDR1 LNHDA, CDR2 SQIVND (reference sequence). The length of the CDR3 is 14 residues. CDR3 nucleotides: TGTGCCAGTGGGGAGCGGGAAACCTACAATGAGCAGTTCTTC. It codes for CASGERETYNEQFF. Full variable domain (rest looked up from reference TRBV19 and TRBJ2-1): DGGITQSPKYLFRKEGQNVTLSCEQNLNHDAMYWYRQDPGQGLRLIYYSQIVNDFQKGDIAEGYSVSREKKESFPLTVTSAQKNPTAFYLCASGERETYNEQFFGPGTRLTVL.

The CDR3 coding sequence is TGTGCCAGCAGCTCCAGTAGAGGCGGGACTGCAGATACGCAGTATTTT. Translated: CASSSSRGGTADTQYF. The gene calls are TRBV7-2 and TRBJ2-3; D is perhaps TRBD2 (6 bases). V gave up 4 bases and J gave up 4 bases, with 18 bases separating them. The germline V gene encodes CDR1 SGHTA and CDR2 FQGNSA. This CDR3 has 16 residues.

The chain uses TRBV28 and TRBJ1-4; 7 bases match TRBD1. V shed 4 bases and J 0 bases; nucleotides not matched to a gene: 8. Germline V gives CDR1 MDHEN, CDR2 SYDVKM. The CDR3 spans 17 residues. CDR3 protein: CASSYLGTVATNEKLFF. The CDR3, as DNA: TGTGCCAGCAGTTACCTTGGGACAGTTGCAACTAATGAAAAACTGTTTTTT.

The J gene is TRBJ1-1, the V gene TRBV9; 10 bases are shared with TRBD1. The J segment lost 0 bases and the V segment lost 0 bases, leaving 5 bases of the junction unmatched. Germline loops: CDR1 SGDLS, CDR2 YYNGEE. This CDR3 spans 17 amino acids. This CDR3 reads CASSVDPGQGMNTEAFF. CDR3 coding DNA: TGTGCCAGCAGCGTAGATCCGGGACAGGGGATGAACACTGAAGCTTTCTTT.

The V call is TRBV5-4, the J call TRBJ2-7; 7 bases are shared with TRBD1. This CDR3 region has 16 residues. J lost 4 bases, V lost 4 bases, and 14 bases had no gene match. The germline V gene encodes CDR1 SGHNT and CDR2 YYREEE (reference sequence). The chain's CDR3 is CASSAVSWTGAYEQYF. CDR3 nucleotide sequence: TGTGCCAGCAGCGCAGTATCCTGGACAGGAGCTTACGAGCAGTACTTC.

This clone was seen only a few times. The rearrangement uses TRBV6-6 and TRBJ2-5, with 11 bases lining up with TRBD2. V shed 8 bases and J 5 bases; nucleotides not matched to a gene: 13. The CDR3 length is 16 residues. Per the germline V gene, CDR1 is MNHNY and CDR2 is SVGAGI (reference sequence). The CDR3 loop reads CASGHSLAGDAETQYF. The CDR3, as DNA: TGTGCCAGCGGCCATTCACTAGCGGGAGATGCGGAGACCCAGTACTTC.

The chain employs TRBV7-2 and TRBJ2-7; D is possibly TRBD1 (6 bases). CDR3 size: 14 residues. V lost 5 bases, J lost 3 bases, and 14 bases lay in between. The germline gives CDR1 SGHTA, CDR2 FQGNSA. The CDR3 region is CASSSGQSRYEQYF. The CDR3 DNA reads as TGTGCCAGCAGCAGTGGACAGAGCCGCTACGAGCAGTACTTC.

The chain has TRBV4-1 and TRBJ1-3; 8 positions match TRBD1. Germline V gives CDR1 MGHRA, CDR2 YSYEKL. Losses at the gene ends were 2 bases for V and 6 bases for J; bases not matched to a gene: 12. This CDR3 contains 17 residues. CDR3: CASSQPPRTGLTNTIYF. CDR3 DNA: TGCGCCAGCAGCCAACCTCCCCGGACAGGGTTAACAAACACCATATATTTT.

The chain has TRBV5-1 and TRBJ1-1; TRBD1 agrees at 7 bases. The junction had 10 bases not matched to a gene; V was cut back by 1 base and J by 1 base. Germline V gene lookup returns CDR1 SGHRS and CDR2 YFSETQ. This CDR3 spans 17 amino acids. The CDR3 nucleotides read TGCGCCAGCAGCTTGTGGGCTTTGGGACAGTCGAACACTGAAGCTTTCTTT. Translating gives CASSLWALGQSNTEAFF. The complete variable domain, with remaining parts taken from reference TRBV5-1 and TRBJ1-1, reads KAGVTQTPRYLIKTRGQQVTLSCSPISGHRSVSWYQQTPGQGLQFLFEYFSETQRNKGNFPGRFSGRQFSNSRSEMNVSTLELGDSALYLCASSLWALGQSNTEAFFGQGTRLTVV.

The V gene is TRBV28, the J gene TRBJ2-7, with a weak D call TRBD1 (5 bases). CDR1 and CDR2 from the germline V gene are MDHEN and SYDVKM. The CDR3 runs to 13 residues. The ends were cut back, 10 bases at V and 2 bases at J, with 15 bases in the middle. CDR3 sequence: CATKADRTYEQYF. CDR3 bases: TGTGCCACAAAGGCCGACAGAACCTACGAGCAGTACTTC.

This clone was seen more than once but under ten times. The chain has TRBV19 and TRBJ2-2; D ambiguous. CDR3 size: 12 residues. Germline V gives CDR1 LNHDA, CDR2 SQIVND (reference sequence). With 5 bases removed from V and 3 bases from J, the gap between germline ends came to 4 bases. The CDR3 is CASSQDTGELFF. The CDR3 DNA follows: TGTGCCAGTAGTCAGGACACCGGGGAGCTGTTTTTT.

The chain links TRBV28 to TRBJ1-5; D remains ambiguous. This CDR3 has 15 amino acids. Trimming pared 3 bases from V and 0 bases from J, leaving 9 bases between. Looked up from germline, CDR1 is MDHEN and CDR2 is SYDVKM. The DNA for the CDR3 is TGTGCCAGCAGTTTTCTGGACTATAGCAATCAGCCCCAGCATTTT. It yields the protein CASSFLDYSNQPQHF.

This sequence joins TRBV29-1 and TRBJ2-7; D is possibly TRBD2 (5 bases). The germline CDR1 and CDR2 sequences are SQVTM and ANQGSEA. Trimming removed 8 bases at V and 7 bases at J, with 21 bases between. CDR3 length: 13 residues. The CDR3 loop reads CSPPWEFGLEQYF. CDR3 coding DNA: TGCAGCCCCCCGTGGGAGTTCGGTCTGGAGCAGTACTTC.

This chain connects TRBV29-1 to TRBJ2-5; no firm D call. The germline gives CDR1 SQVTM, CDR2 ANQGSEA. The V end lost 4 bases, the J end lost 0 bases, and 12 bases lay between the germline ends. The CDR3 sequence is 14 residues long. The CDR3 sequence: CSVVRQANQETQYF. DNA for the CDR3: TGCAGCGTTGTAAGGCAGGCGAACCAAGAGACCCAGTACTTC.

This clone was picked up a small number of times. The J gene is TRBJ2-1, the V gene TRBV4-1; TRBD1 might be the D (6 bases). The CDR3 covers 16 residues. Trimming cost V 1 base and J 2 bases, with 12 bases left between them. CDR1 is MGHRA, CDR2 YSYEKL, per germline. CDR3 region: CASSQGPGTTYNEQFF. In DNA form, the CDR3 reads TGCGCCAGCAGCCAAGGTCCGGGGACAACCTACAATGAGCAGTTCTTC.

V gene TRBV27 combines with J gene TRBJ2-1; 7 bases map to TRBD2. This CDR3 contains 15 residues. J was trimmed by 6 bases and V by 5 bases; bases with no gene match: 10. Germline-derived CDR1 and CDR2 are MNHEY and SMNVEV (reference sequence). As DNA, the CDR3 is TGTGCCAGCAGTCGACTAGCCGAAAGGGGCAATGAGCAGTTCTTC. This encodes CASSRLAERGNEQFF.

This clone appeared a few times. The chain employs TRBV19 and TRBJ1-1; D unclear. There are 12 residues in the CDR3. Germline assignment: CDR1 LNHDA and CDR2 SQIVND (reference sequence). Trimming removed 7 bases at V and 11 bases at J, with 17 bases between. The CDR3 protein is CASTDPTTTAFF. The CDR3 DNA follows: TGTGCCAGTACCGACCCCACAACTACCGCTTTCTTT.

The rearrangement joins TRBV6-6 to TRBJ2-7; 12 nucleotides line up with TRBD2. The germline V gene encodes CDR1 MNHNY and CDR2 SVGAGI (reference sequence). The CDR3 extends over 16 amino acids. Unmatched junction bases numbered 7, after V lost 5 bases and J lost 2 bases. The CDR3 sequence: CASSTATSGRPYEQYF. The DNA of the CDR3 is TGTGCCAGCAGTACTGCGACTAGCGGGAGACCCTACGAGCAGTACTTC.

V is TRBV27 and J is TRBJ2-3; the match to TRBD2 covers 7 bases. The CDR3 contains 18 residues. Germline CDR1 reads MNHEY; CDR2 reads SMNVEV (reference sequence). V shed 3 bases and J 4 bases; nucleotides not matched to a gene: 16. The CDR3 here is CASSLRGFGEAGPDTQYF. The CDR3 region has the DNA TGTGCCAGCAGTTTGCGAGGGTTCGGGGAAGCGGGACCAGATACGCAGTATTTT.

This clone was seen a handful of times. The gene calls are TRBV18 and TRBJ2-7, with TRBD2 identical over 14 bases. V was clipped by 4 bases and J by 4 bases; unmatched bases: 3. Germline CDR1 KGHSH, CDR2 LQKENI. The CDR3 runs to 15 residues. CDR3 in amino acids: CASSQRTSGGYEQYF. The CDR3 DNA is TGTGCCAGCTCACAGAGGACTAGCGGGGGGTACGAGCAGTACTTC.

This clone was observed once. The chain couples TRBV19 to TRBJ1-1; 7 bases agree with TRBD1. The CDR3 sequence is 14 residues long. CDR1 and CDR2 from the germline V gene are LNHDA and SQIVND (reference sequence). V trimming: 8 bases; J trimming: 10 bases; junction bases outside the gene matches: 16. This CDR3 is CASGRQGIDCVAFF. CDR3 in DNA: TGTGCCAGTGGACGACAGGGAATTGATTGTGTAGCTTTCTTT.

The chain uses TRBV6-6 and TRBJ2-7; perhaps TRBD1 as D (6 bases). In germline, CDR1 is MNHNY, CDR2 SVGAGI (reference sequence). The CDR3 consists of 15 residues. Trimming left V 0 bases short and J 2 bases short, with 11 bases between. DNA for the CDR3: TGTGCCAGCAGTTACTCGAGACAGGAACCCTACGAGCAGTACTTC. It translates to CASSYSRQEPYEQYF.

This sequence joins TRBV6-1 and TRBJ2-1; weak D call: TRBD2 (6 bases). This CDR3 spans 15 amino acids. The ends were cut back, 1 base at V and 8 bases at J, with 15 bases in the middle. From germline, CDR1 is MNHNS and CDR2 SASEGT. CDR3 coding DNA: TGTGCCAGCAGTGAAGGACTAGTGGGTGGGGATGAGCAGTTCTTC. It yields the protein CASSEGLVGGDEQFF.

This chain connects TRBV29-1 to TRBJ2-3; TRBD2 agrees at 8 bases. The V gene's germline CDR1 is SQVTM and CDR2 ANQGSEA. Trimming took 7 bases from V and 6 from J; bases not matched to a gene: 15. This CDR3 has 15 residues. Here the CDR3 DNA reads TGCAGCGCCTCACCGGGAGGGCCTAATGTCGATACGCAGTATTTT. Translation: CSASPGGPNVDTQYF.

The V call is TRBV25-1, the J call TRBJ2-1, with TRBD2 matching over 9 bases. The V segment lost 6 bases and the J segment 6 bases; nucleotides outside the gene matches: 9. Germline CDR1 and CDR2: MGHDK and SYGVNS. The CDR3 is 15 amino acids. The CDR3 coding sequence is TGTGCCAGCAGCGCGCGGGAGGGCCTCGGCAATGAGCAGTTCTTC. It specifies CASSAREGLGNEQFF.